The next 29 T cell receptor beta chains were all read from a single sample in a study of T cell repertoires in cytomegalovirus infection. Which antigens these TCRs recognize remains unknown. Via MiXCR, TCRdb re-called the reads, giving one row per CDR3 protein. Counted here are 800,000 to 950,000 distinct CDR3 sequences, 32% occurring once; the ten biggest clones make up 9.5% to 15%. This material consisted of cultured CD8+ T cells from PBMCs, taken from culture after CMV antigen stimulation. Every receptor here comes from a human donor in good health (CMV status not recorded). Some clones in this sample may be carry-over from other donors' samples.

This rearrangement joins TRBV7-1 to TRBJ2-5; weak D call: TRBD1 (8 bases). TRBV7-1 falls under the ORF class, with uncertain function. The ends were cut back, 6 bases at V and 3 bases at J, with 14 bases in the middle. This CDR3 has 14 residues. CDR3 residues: CASRHRGGEETQYF. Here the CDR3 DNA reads TGTGCCAGCAGACACAGGGGGGGGGAAGAGACCCAGTACTTC.

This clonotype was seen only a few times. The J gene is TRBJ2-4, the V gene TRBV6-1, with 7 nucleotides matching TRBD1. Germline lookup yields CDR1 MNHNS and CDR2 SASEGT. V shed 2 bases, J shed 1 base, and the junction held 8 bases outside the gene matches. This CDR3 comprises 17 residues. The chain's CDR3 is CASSESRQGMAKNIQYF. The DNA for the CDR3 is TGTGCCAGCAGTGAATCTCGACAGGGAATGGCCAAAAACATTCAGTACTTC.

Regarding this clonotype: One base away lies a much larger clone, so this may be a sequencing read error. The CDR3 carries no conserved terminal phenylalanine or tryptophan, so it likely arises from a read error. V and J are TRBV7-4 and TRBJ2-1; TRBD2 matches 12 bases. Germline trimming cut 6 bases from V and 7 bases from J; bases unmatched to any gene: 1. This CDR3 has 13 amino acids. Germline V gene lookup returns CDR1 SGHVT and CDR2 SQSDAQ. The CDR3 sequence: CASRTSGGNEQFI. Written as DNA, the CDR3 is TGTGCCAGCAGGACTAGCGGGGGTAATGAGCAGTTCATC.

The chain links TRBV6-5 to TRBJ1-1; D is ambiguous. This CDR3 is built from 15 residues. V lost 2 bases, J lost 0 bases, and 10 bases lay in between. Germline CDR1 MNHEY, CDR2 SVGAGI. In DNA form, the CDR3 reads TGTGCCAGCAGTTACAGCCCGGCGGTGAACACTGAAGCTTTCTTT. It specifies CASSYSPAVNTEAFF.

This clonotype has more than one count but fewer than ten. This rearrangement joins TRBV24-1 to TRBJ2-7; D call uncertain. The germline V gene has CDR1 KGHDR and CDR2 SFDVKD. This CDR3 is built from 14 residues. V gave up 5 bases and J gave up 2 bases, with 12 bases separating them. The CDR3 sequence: CATSASSRPYEQYF. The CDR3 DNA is TGTGCCACCAGTGCCTCCAGTCGGCCCTACGAGCAGTACTTC.

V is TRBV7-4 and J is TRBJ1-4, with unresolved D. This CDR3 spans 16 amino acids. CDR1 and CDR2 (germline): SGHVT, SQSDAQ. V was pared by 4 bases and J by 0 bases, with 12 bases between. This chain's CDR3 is CASSSNRVATNEKLFF. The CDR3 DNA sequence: TGTGCCAGCAGCTCAAACAGAGTCGCAACTAATGAAAAACTGTTTTTT.

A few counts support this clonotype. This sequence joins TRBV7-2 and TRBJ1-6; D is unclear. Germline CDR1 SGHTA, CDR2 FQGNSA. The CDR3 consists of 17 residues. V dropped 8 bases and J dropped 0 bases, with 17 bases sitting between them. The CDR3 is CASSRVERSSYNSPLHF. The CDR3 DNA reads TGTGCCAGCTCCCGCGTCGAGCGGAGCTCCTATAATTCACCCCTCCACTTT.

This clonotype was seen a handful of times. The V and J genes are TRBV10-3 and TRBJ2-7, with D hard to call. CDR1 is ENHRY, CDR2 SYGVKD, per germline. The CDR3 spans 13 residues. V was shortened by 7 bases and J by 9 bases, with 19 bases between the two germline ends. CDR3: CAITDPWGKGQYF. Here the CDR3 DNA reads TGTGCCATCACGGACCCCTGGGGAAAGGGGCAGTACTTC.

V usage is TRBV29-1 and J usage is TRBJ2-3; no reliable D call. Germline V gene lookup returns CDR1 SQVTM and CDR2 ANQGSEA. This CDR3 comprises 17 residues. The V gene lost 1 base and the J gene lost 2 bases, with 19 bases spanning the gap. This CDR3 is CSVEVWAVRDLTDTQYF. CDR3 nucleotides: TGCAGCGTTGAAGTTTGGGCAGTTAGAGACCTCACAGATACGCAGTATTTT.

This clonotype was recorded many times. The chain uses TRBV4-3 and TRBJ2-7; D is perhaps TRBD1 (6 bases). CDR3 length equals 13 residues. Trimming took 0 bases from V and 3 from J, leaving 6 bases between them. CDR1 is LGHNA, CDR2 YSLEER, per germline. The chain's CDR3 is CASSQEGHYEQYV. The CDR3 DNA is TGCGCCAGCAGCCAAGAGGGACACTACGAGCAGTACGTC.

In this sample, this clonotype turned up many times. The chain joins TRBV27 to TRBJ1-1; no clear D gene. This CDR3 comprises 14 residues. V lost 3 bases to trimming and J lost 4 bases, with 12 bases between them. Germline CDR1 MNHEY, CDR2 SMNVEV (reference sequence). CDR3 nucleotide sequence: TGTGCCAGCAGTTTCTCCGGGGTGGGCACTGAAGCTTTCTTT. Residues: CASSFSGVGTEAFF.

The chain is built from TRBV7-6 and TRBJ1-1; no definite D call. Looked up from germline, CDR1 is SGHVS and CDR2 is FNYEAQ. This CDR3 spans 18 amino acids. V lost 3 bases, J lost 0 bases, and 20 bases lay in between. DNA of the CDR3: TGTGCCAGCAGCTTCCCCGATTCGAGCGGAGGAATGAACACTGAAGCTTTCTTT. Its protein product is CASSFPDSSGGMNTEAFF.

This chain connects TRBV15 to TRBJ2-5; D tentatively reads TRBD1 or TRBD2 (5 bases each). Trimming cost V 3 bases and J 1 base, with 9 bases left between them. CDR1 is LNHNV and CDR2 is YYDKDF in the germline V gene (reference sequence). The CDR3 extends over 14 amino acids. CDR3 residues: CATSSGTSQETQYF. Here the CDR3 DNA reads TGTGCCACCAGCAGCGGGACGTCCCAAGAGACCCAGTACTTC.

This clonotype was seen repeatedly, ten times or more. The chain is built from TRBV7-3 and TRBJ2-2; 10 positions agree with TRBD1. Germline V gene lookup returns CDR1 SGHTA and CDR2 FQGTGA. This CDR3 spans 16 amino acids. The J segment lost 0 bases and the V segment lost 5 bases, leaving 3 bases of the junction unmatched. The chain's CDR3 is CASSPGQGANTGELFF. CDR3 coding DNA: TGTGCCAGCAGCCCCGGACAGGGGGCGAACACCGGGGAGCTGTTTTTT. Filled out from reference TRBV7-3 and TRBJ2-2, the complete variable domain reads GAGVSQTPSNKVTEKGKYVELRCDPISGHTALYWYRQSLGQGPEFLIYFQGTGAADDSGLPNDRFFAVRPEGSVSTLKIQRTERGDSAVYLCASSPGQGANTGELFFGEGSRLTVL.

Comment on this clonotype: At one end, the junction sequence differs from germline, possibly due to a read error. The CDR3 DNA follows: TGTGCCAGCAGCCCGAACAGGAATAATCAGCCCCAGCATTTT. Translating it yields CASSPNRNNQPQHF. V gene TRBV4-1 combines with J gene TRBJ1-5; perhaps TRBD1 as D (5 bases). Per germline, CDR1 MGHRA and CDR2 YSYEKL. CDR3 length equals 14 residues.

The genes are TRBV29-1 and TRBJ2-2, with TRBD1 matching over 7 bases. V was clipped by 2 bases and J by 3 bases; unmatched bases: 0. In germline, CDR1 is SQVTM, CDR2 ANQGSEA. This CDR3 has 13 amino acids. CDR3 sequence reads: CSVEQGDTGELFF. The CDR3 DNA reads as TGCAGCGTTGAACAGGGGGACACCGGGGAGCTGTTTTTT.

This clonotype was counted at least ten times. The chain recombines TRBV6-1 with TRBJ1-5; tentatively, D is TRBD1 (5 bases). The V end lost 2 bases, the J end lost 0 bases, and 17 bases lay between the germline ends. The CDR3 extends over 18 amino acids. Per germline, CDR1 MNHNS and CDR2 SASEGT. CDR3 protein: CASSETLVAGHSNQPQHF. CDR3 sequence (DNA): TGTGCCAGCAGTGAAACACTCGTTGCGGGGCATAGCAATCAGCCCCAGCATTTT.

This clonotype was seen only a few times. In DNA form, the CDR3 reads TGTGCCAGCAGCTTAAGGGCTCTCGGAGTCCAAGAGACCCAGTACTTC. It translates to CASSLRALGVQETQYF. This chain uses TRBV7-6 with TRBJ2-5; D remains unclear. Germline CDR1 and CDR2: SGHVS and FNYEAQ. The CDR3 is 16 amino acids. V was trimmed by 2 bases and J by 1 base, leaving 14 bases between them.

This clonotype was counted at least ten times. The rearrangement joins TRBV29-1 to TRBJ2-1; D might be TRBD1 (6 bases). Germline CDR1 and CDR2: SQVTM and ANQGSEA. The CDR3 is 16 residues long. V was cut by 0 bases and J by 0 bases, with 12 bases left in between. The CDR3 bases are TGCAGCGTTGAAGATCCTGGACAGAGCTCCTACAATGAGCAGTTCTTC. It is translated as CSVEDPGQSSYNEQFF.

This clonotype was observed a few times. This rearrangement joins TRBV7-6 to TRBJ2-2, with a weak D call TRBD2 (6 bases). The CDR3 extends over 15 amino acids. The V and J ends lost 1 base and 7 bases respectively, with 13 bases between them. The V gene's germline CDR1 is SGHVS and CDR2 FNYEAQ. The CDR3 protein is CASSLGDGLFGELFF. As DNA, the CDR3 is TGTGCCAGCAGCTTAGGAGACGGACTATTCGGGGAGCTGTTTTTT.

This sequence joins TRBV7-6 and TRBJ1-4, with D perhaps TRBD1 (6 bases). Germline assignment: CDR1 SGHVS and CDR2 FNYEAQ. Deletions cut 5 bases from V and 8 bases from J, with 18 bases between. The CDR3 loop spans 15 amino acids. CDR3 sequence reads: CASSGVRGLGEKLFF. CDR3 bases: TGTGCCAGCAGCGGGGTCCGGGGGCTGGGGGAAAAACTGTTTTTT.

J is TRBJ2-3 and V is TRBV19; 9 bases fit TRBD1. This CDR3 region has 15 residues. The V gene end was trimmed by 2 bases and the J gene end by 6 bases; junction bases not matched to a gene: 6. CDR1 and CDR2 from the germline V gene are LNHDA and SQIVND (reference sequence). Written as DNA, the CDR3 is TGTGCCAGTAGTATATCCGGACAGGGGTACGATACGCAGTATTTT. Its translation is CASSISGQGYDTQYF.

CDR3: CSAREGYYSNQPQHF. As DNA, the CDR3 is TGCAGTGCTAGAGAGGGGTATTATAGCAATCAGCCCCAGCATTTT. J is TRBJ1-5 and V is TRBV20-1; D not resolved. The CDR3 has 15 residues. CDR1 is DFQATT, CDR2 SNEGSKA, per germline (reference sequence). V shed 0 bases and J shed 0 bases, with 9 bases lying between them.

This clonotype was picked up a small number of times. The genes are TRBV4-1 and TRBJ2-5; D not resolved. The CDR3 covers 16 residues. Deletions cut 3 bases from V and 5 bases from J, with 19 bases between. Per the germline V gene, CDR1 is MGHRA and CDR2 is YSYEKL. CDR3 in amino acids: CASSHFSPDPGETQYF. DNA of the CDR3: TGCGCCAGCAGCCATTTTTCCCCGGACCCTGGGGAGACCCAGTACTTC.

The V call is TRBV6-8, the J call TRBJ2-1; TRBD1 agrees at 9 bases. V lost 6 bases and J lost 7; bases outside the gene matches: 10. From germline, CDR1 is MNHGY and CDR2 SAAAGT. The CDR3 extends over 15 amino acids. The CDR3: CASSSGTGSANEQFF. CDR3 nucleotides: TGTGCCAGCAGCTCTGGGACAGGGTCCGCGAATGAGCAGTTCTTC.

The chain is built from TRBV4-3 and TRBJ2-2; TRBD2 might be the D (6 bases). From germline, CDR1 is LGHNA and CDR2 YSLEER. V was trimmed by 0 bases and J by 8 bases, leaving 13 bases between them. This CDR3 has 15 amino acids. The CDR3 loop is CASSQDRGAPGELFF. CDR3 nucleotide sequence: TGCGCCAGCAGCCAAGATCGCGGGGCACCGGGGGAGCTGTTTTTT.

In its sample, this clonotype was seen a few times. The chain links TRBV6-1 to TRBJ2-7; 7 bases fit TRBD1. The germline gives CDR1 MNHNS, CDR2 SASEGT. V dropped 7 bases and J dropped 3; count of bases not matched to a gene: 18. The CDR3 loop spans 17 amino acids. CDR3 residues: CASNPSGRPGQNYEQYV. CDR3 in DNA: TGTGCCAGCAATCCCTCGGGTCGACCGGGACAGAACTACGAGCAGTACGTC.

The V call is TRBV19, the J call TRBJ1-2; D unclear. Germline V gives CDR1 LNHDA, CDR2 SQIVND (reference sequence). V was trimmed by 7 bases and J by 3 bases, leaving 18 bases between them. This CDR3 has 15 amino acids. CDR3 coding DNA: TGTGCCAGTACCCCCCGGTGGATACAAGACTATGGCTACACCTTC. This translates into CASTPRWIQDYGYTF.

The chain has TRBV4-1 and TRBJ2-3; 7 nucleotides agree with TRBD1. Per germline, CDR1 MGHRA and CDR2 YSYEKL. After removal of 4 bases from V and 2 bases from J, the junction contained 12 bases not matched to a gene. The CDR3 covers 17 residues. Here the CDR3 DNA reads TGCGCCAGCAGCCCCCAGTCCGGACAGGCTTTCACAGATACGCAGTATTTT. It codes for CASSPQSGQAFTDTQYF.